The T cell receptor (beta chain) described here comes from a study of T cell repertoires in cytomegalovirus infection. Study information: It was the public TCR beta signatures that indicated both CMV infection and matching HLA type. Findings and limits, study-wide: Of the TCR beta families, the public ones yielded a cumulative frequency that identified carriers of CMV plus the relevant HLA. Ex vivo responses were dominated by HLA-C-restricted CMV-specific TCR beta clonotypes.

Concerning this clonotype itself: As yet, its antigen is unknown.

TCRdb reprocessed the reads via MiXCR and lists one record per CDR3 protein. This sample has 150,000 or so distinct CDR3 sequences, with around a quarter found just once. The length of the CDR3 is 16 residues. V lost 5 bases to trimming and J lost 10 bases; unmatched junction nucleotides: 15. Germline CDR1 and CDR2: SGHRS and YFSETQ. The sequenced material came from PBMCs. The V call is TRBV5-1, the J call TRBJ2-1; TRBD2 aligns across 10 bases. The receptor was isolated from a human donor in good health (CMV status not recorded). Some clones in this sample may be carry-over from other donors' samples. The CDR3 DNA is TGCGCCAGCAGTCTGATGACTAGCGGGTCGGCCGGAGAGCAGTTCTTC. Its protein is CASSLMTSGSAGEQFF.